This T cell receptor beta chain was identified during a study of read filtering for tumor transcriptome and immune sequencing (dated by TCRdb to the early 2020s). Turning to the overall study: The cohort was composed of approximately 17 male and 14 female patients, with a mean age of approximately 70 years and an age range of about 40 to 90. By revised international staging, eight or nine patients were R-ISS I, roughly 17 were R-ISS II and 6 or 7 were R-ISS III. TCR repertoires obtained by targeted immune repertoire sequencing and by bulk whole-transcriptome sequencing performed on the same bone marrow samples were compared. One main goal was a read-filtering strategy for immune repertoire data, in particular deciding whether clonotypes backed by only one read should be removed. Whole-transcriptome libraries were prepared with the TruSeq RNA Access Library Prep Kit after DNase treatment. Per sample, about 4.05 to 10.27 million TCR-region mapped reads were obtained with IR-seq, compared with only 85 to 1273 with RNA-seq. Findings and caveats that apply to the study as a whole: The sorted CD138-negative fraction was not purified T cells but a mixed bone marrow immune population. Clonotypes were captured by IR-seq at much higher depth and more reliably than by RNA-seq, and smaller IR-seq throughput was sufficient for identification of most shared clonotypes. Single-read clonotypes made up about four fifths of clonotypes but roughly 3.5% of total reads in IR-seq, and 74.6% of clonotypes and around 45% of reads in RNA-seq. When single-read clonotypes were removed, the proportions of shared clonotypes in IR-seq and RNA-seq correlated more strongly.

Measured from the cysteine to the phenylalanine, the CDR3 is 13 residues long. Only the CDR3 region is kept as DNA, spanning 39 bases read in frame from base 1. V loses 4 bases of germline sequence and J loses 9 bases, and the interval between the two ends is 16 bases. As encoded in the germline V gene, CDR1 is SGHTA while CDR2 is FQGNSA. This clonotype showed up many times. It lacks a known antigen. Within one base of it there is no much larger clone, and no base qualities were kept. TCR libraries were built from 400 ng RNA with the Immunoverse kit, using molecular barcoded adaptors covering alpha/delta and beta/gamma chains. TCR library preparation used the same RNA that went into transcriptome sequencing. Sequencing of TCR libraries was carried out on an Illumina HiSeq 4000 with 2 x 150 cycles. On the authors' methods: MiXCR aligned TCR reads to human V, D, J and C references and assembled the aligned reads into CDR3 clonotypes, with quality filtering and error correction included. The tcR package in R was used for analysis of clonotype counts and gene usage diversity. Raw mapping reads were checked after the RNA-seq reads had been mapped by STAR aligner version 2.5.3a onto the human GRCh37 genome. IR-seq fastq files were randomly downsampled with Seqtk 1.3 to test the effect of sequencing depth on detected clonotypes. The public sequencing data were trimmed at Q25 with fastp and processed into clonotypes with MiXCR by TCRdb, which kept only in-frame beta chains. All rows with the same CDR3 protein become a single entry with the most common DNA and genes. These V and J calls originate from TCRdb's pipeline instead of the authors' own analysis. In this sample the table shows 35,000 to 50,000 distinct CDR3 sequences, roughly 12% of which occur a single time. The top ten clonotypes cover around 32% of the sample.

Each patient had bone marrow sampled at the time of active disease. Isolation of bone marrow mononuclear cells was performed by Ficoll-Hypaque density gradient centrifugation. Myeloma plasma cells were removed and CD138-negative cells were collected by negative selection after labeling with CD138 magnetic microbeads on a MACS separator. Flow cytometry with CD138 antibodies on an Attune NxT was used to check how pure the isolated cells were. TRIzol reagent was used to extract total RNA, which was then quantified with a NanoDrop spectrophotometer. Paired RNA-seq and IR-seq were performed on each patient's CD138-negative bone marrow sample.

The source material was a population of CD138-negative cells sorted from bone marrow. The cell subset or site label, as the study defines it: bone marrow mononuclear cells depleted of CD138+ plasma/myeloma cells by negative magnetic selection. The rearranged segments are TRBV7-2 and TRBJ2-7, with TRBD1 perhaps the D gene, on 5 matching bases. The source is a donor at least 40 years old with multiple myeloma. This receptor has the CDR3 CASSSRDPSAQYF. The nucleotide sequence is TGTGCCAGCAGCTCCAGGGATCCGAGCGCGCAGTACTTC. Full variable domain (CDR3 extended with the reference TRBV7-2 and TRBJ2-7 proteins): GAGVSQSPSNKVTEKGKDVELRCDPISGHTALYWYRQSLGQGLEFLIYFQGNSAPDKSGLPSDRFSAERTGGSVSTLTIQRTQQEDSAVYLCASSSRDPSAQYFGPGTRLTVT.